This T cell receptor (beta chain) was sequenced for a study of T cells in Graves' hyperthyroidism and ophthalmopathy. Template material for amplifying TCR beta CDR3 regions consisted of RNA transcripts. During a first-round RT-PCR of the TCR CDR3, the HTBI primer set was used. TCRdb reprocessed the multiplex PCR reads via MiXCR and lists one record per CDR3 protein. The data hold under 350,000 distinct CDR3 sequences, with 25% observed a single time. This clonotype was detected only a few times. Its antigen is not identified. Study-level results: From stable hyperthyroidism, ophthalmopathy was separated by a 13 V-J model.

The CDR3 extends over 15 amino acids. The V gene lost 7 bases and the J gene lost 4 bases, with 14 bases spanning the gap. In germline, CDR1 is ENHRY, CDR2 SYGVKD. Sequenced: blood. This receptor was taken from a man in his forties with Graves' hyperthyroidism that later progressed to Graves' ophthalmopathy. The chain links TRBV10-3 to TRBJ2-6; D assignment may be TRBD1 or TRBD2 (5 bases each). The CDR3: CAINSRGVGANVLTF. DNA for the CDR3: TGTGCCATCAACTCGAGGGGCGTCGGGGCCAACGTCCTGACTTTC.